What follows is one TCR beta chain and its context. This receptor's antigen is unknown. Per-base quality was not reported, and no clone a single base away is much larger than it. The immunoSEQ hsTCRbeta Kit was used to sequence TCR beta CDR3 regions from DNA. Per the authors' processing: TCR sequencing data were analysed with the ImmunoSEQ Analyzer. T cell clonality was defined as 1 minus Pielou's evenness, calculated on productive rearrangements. To measure T cell diversity, the inverse Simpson index was applied to productive templates. T cell density was TCR beta template counts normalized to usable DNA, estimated by amplifying and sequencing housekeeping genes. Two-sided Kruskal-Wallis tests were used to compare TCR metrics between histologic stages. As stored in TCRdb, this immuneACCESS dataset retains in-frame rearrangements with V and J assigned. A fraction of the clones does not appear; measured against another copy, unresolved V genes explain less than half of the discrepancy, and the remainder lacks a known reason. V, J and clone size derive from that table, while D and trimming were established from the DNA sequence. This sample gives roughly 4,500 clones in total; roughly three quarters of them show up just once. The ten largest make up 6% to 7.5% of the sample.

The data were obtained in a study of immune evolution from preneoplasia to lung adenocarcinoma (dated by TCRdb to the early 2020s). As for the study more broadly: HLA loss of heterozygosity was found in about 6.7% of AIS, around 15% of MIA and about 32% of ADC lesions, and in no AAH lesions. The study profiled immune contexture across lung adenocarcinoma precursors and invasive adenocarcinoma using immune gene expression, TCR sequencing and multiplex immunofluorescence. Resected precursor lesions (AAH, AIS, MIA) and invasive adenocarcinomas were compared against paired morphologically normal lung tissue. The sample size depended on which specimens were available, not on a prior power calculation. The immune data were integrated with whole exome sequencing and methylation data obtained from the same cohort of nodules. A total of 40 to 65 patients with pulmonary nodules who underwent surgical resection were included in the overall cohort. TCR sequencing data came from a few dozen patients. According to the study, 105 samples were used for TCR sequencing. POLYSOLVER was used to infer Class I HLA alleles from exome data, while LOHHLA was used to detect allele-specific HLA loss.

Resection was performed on patients in Japan or China between about 2014 and 2017. The histologic diagnosis of each case was independently confirmed on H&E slides by two lung cancer pathologists. To enrich premalignant or tumor cells for nucleic acid extraction, macro-dissection was performed after pathologic assessment. DNA was isolated from FFPE tissue using the AllPrep DNA/RNA FFPE Kit. Overall results and qualifications from the work: The findings rested on association rather than direct causation, and larger cohorts with long-term follow-up and longitudinal biopsies were considered necessary. The highest top T cell clone frequencies were observed in normal lung, and a progressive decrease in top T cell clone frequencies appeared to occur from AAH through AIS, MIA and invasive adenocarcinoma. Because all patients were from Japan and China, applicability to Western populations was uncertain. The highest T cell clonality was observed in KRAS-mutant nodules compared with EGFR-mutant or double wild-type lesions. Normal lung showed the highest clonality, whereas later-stage lesions appeared to have higher T cell density and diversity but lower clonality.

Based on the germline V gene (reference sequence), the CDR1 and CDR2 sequences are PRHDT and FYEKMQ. The cysteine opens and the phenylalanine closes a CDR3 of 15 amino acids. The sequence is cut down to CDR3 DNA, 45 bases in frame from base 1. V lost 5 bases and J lost 1 base; the stretch between them is 15 bases long. The source is a person between 45 and 75 years old with lung adenocarcinoma. Source material: FFPE minimally invasive lung adenocarcinoma tissue. The sample's cell subset or site label, decoded: micro-invasive lung adenocarcinoma (MIA). The rearranged segments are TRBV13 and TRBJ2-7, and perhaps TRBD1 as D gene, on 6 matching bases. CDR3 protein: CASSPRDTLSYEQYF. The sequenced DNA: TGTGCCAGCAGCCCCAGGGACACCCTTTCCTACGAGCAGTACTTC.